One sample yielded the 28 T cell receptor beta chains listed below, sequenced in a study of blood T cell repertoires in COVID-19. TCRdb keeps only in-frame clones here, not all; method: immunoSEQ multiplex PCR. The sample gives tens of thousands of clones, around 74% of which show up once; less than 5.5% is in the top ten. Specimen: peripheral blood. The receptors derive from an elderly woman with active or convalescent COVID-19.

The chain combines TRBV10-3 with TRBJ1-2; D is unclear. Germline values: CDR1 ENHRY, CDR2 SYGVKD. The CDR3 consists of 12 residues. The V gene lost 8 bases and the J gene lost 1 base, with 8 bases spanning the gap. The CDR3, as DNA: TGTGCCATCGGACTAGGTAACTATGGCTACACCTTC. Protein sequence: CAIGLGNYGYTF.

A single count supports this clone. V is TRBV5-1 and J is TRBJ2-1; D perhaps matches TRBD1 (6 bases). The CDR3 runs 13 residues. V gave up 4 bases and J gave up 8 bases, with 13 bases separating them. Germline-derived CDR1 and CDR2 are SGHRS and YFSETQ. The CDR3: CASSLQGSHEQFF. CDR3 DNA: TGCGCCAGCAGCCTGCAGGGGTCCCATGAGCAGTTCTTC.

The chain uses TRBV4-3 and TRBJ2-7; 7 bases line up with TRBD2. CDR3 length equals 15 residues. The V gene end was trimmed by 1 base and the J gene end by 6 bases; junction bases not matched to a gene: 9. Per germline, CDR1 LGHNA and CDR2 YSLEER. For the CDR3, the DNA is TGCGCCAGCAGCCAAGGAGGGTGGGAGGGTAGCGAGCAGTACTTC. It translates to CASSQGGWEGSEQYF.

The J gene is TRBJ1-1, the V gene TRBV2; TRBD1 is a possible D gene (6 bases). The germline V and J ends were trimmed by 7 bases and 3 bases, with 18 bases remaining between them. CDR1 and CDR2 from the germline V gene are SNHLY and FYNNEI. CDR3 length: 15 amino acids. CDR3 coding DNA: TGTGCCAGCACGGTAGAGGGAGGGGGGTACACTGAAGCTTTCTTT. Translating it yields CASTVEGGGYTEAFF.

This rearrangement joins TRBV4-3 to TRBJ2-2, with D perhaps matching TRBD1 (6 bases). The V end lost 3 bases, the J end lost 4 bases, and 18 bases lay between the germline ends. The CDR3 has 17 residues. Germline V gene data show CDR1 as LGHNA and CDR2 as YSLEER. The CDR3 nucleotides read TGCGCCAGCAGCCACTCACCTGGGGGCGGACTCACCGGGGAGCTGTTTTTT. This codes for CASSHSPGGGLTGELFF.

The chain is built from TRBV6-4 and TRBJ2-1; 12 bases line up with TRBD2. With V trimmed by 6 bases and J by 9 bases, 12 bases remained unmatched. The length of the CDR3 is 16 residues. Germline V gives CDR1 MRHNA, CDR2 SNTAGT. CDR3 bases: TGTGCCAGCAGGGTACGGACTAGCGGGATTTTTAGTGAGCAGTTCTTC. It codes for CASRVRTSGIFSEQFF.

V and J are TRBV21-1 and TRBJ1-1; the table names TRBD1, a call not compared with the DNA. TRBV21-1 has pseudogene status. This CDR3 is 15 amino acids long. Here the CDR3 DNA reads TGTGCCAGCAGCCCCAACCCGGTAGGGGTTACTGAAGCTTTCTTT. This gives the protein CASSPNPVGVTEAFF.

V gene TRBV11-3 combines with J gene TRBJ2-3; D gene uncertain. Germline CDR1 SGHNT, CDR2 YENEEA. Trimming removed 0 bases from V and 5 bases from J, with 9 bases in between. This CDR3 is built from 14 residues. The CDR3: CASSLDPLQDTQYF. For the CDR3, the DNA is TGTGCCAGCAGCTTAGACCCTTTACAAGATACGCAGTATTTT.

The chain carries TRBV28 and TRBJ1-6; 9 positions match TRBD1. V dropped 6 bases and J dropped 9; count of bases not matched to a gene: 9. The CDR3 has 15 residues. CDR1 and CDR2 from the germline V gene are MDHEN and SYDVKM. CDR3 loop: CASSRRDRVISPLHF. The CDR3 DNA reads TGTGCCAGCAGCCGCCGGGACAGGGTAATTTCACCCCTCCACTTT.

In its sample, this clone was seen once. This CDR3 is CASSFGGSIYEQYF. The CDR3, as DNA: TGTGCCAGCAGTTTTGGCGGGAGTATCTACGAGCAGTACTTC. The genes are TRBV6-5 and TRBJ2-7; 7 bases agree with TRBD2. This CDR3 is 14 amino acids long. The germline gives CDR1 MNHEY, CDR2 SVGAGI. The J segment lost 3 bases and the V segment lost 4 bases, leaving 6 bases of the junction unmatched.

This chain links TRBV6-5 with TRBJ1-5, with D tentatively TRBD1 (5 bases). Trimming pared 7 bases from V and 0 bases from J, leaving 10 bases between. Germline CDR1 and CDR2: MNHEY and SVGAGI. CDR3 length: 14 residues. CDR3 loop: CASNDRHSNQPQHF. CDR3 coding DNA: TGTGCCAGCAACGACAGACATAGCAATCAGCCCCAGCATTTT.

The V call is TRBV27, the J call TRBJ2-1; TRBD2 matches at 10 bases. CDR3 length equals 15 residues. CDR1 MNHEY and CDR2 SMNVEV come from the germline V gene (reference sequence). J lost 6 bases, V lost 4 bases, and 6 bases had no gene match. CDR3 in amino acids: CASSSSGRAPNEQFF. In DNA form, the CDR3 reads TGTGCCAGCAGTTCCAGCGGGAGGGCGCCCAATGAGCAGTTCTTC.

The genes are TRBV12-3 or TRBV12-4 and TRBJ2-7; possible D gene TRBD2, 5 bases. This CDR3 is 13 amino acids long. Trimming shortened V by 5 bases and J by 3 bases, and 11 bases separated the two germline ends. The CDR3 loop reads CASSQGRDYEQYF. CDR3 DNA sequence: TGTGCCAGCAGTCAAGGACGGGACTACGAGCAGTACTTC.

This chain connects TRBV29-1 to TRBJ1-5; 7 nucleotides line up with TRBD1. CDR1 and CDR2 (germline): SQVTM, ANQGSEA. With V trimmed by 8 bases and J by 5 bases, 9 bases remained unmatched. CDR3 size: 13 residues. This chain's CDR3 is CSIAGTEDQPQHF. The CDR3 DNA reads TGCAGCATAGCAGGGACAGAAGATCAGCCCCAGCATTTT.

This chain joins TRBV7-2 and TRBJ1-1; D ambiguous. The CDR3 sequence is 12 residues long. CDR1 and CDR2 (germline): SGHTA, FQGNSA. V lost 7 bases and J lost 4, with 10 bases in between. This chain's CDR3 is CASKTTSTEAFF. In DNA, the CDR3 is TGTGCCAGCAAAACCACTAGCACTGAAGCTTTCTTT.

This chain links TRBV7-2 with TRBJ2-3, with 9 bases fitting TRBD1. Germline V gene data show CDR1 as SGHTA and CDR2 as FQGNSA. The CDR3 covers 16 residues. Losses at the gene ends were 5 bases for V and 0 bases for J; bases not matched to a gene: 6. The chain's CDR3 is CASSPFGTGSTDTQYF. Here the CDR3 DNA reads TGTGCCAGCAGCCCCTTCGGGACAGGGAGCACAGATACGCAGTATTTT.

This clone was seen a few times. Other DNA sequences in the same sample also yield this CDR3. The chain recombines TRBV7-2 with TRBJ2-7; D unresolved. Trimming took 1 base from V and 0 from J, leaving 7 bases between them. The CDR3 is 14 residues long. CDR1 and CDR2 (germline): SGHTA, FQGNSA. CDR3 nucleotide sequence: TGTGCCAGCAGCTTAGGCCCGAGCTCCTACGAGCAGTACTTC. Translating it yields CASSLGPSSYEQYF.

The sample holds a few counts of this clone. The chain has TRBV10-1 and TRBJ2-7; 8 bases line up with TRBD2. The CDR3 spans 16 residues. In germline, CDR1 is WNHNN, CDR2 SYGVQD (reference sequence). V gave up 1 base and J gave up 6 bases; unmatched junction bases: 11. CDR3 DNA sequence: TGCGCCAGCAGTGAGTTAAGTACGGGGGGGCCGTCCGAGCAGTACTTC. Translated: CASSELSTGGPSEQYF.

The gene calls are TRBV9 and TRBJ2-5; 13 nucleotides line up with TRBD2. This CDR3 spans 18 amino acids. V dropped 4 bases and J dropped 1; count of bases not matched to a gene: 10. In germline, CDR1 is SGDLS, CDR2 YYNGEE. The CDR3 loop is CASSRGLAGETRQETQYF. The DNA of the CDR3 is TGTGCCAGCAGCCGAGGACTAGCGGGGGAAACCCGCCAAGAGACCCAGTACTTC.

This chain connects TRBV29-1 to TRBJ1-1; D perhaps matches TRBD1 (6 bases). The CDR3 consists of 14 residues. The germline gives CDR1 SQVTM, CDR2 ANQGSEA. The ends were cut back, 5 bases at V and 4 bases at J, with 17 bases in the middle. The CDR3 sequence is CSVHLRSGVTEAFF. The DNA of the CDR3 is TGCAGCGTTCACTTGAGGTCAGGGGTCACTGAAGCTTTCTTT.

This clone occurred once. This chain connects TRBV7-2 to TRBJ2-3; TRBD2 aligns across 9 bases. V dropped 1 base and J dropped 6; count of bases not matched to a gene: 8. Looked up from germline, CDR1 is SGHTA and CDR2 is FQGNSA. This CDR3 has 16 residues. CDR3 amino acids: CASSLVGGGAGDTQYF. The DNA for the CDR3 is TGTGCCAGCAGCTTAGTCGGCGGGGGGGCCGGGGATACGCAGTATTTT.

This clone has only one observation. The rearrangement joins TRBV18 to TRBJ1-2; 7 nucleotides match TRBD1. Unmatched junction bases numbered 3, after V lost 1 base and J lost 4 bases. This CDR3 is built from 14 residues. Germline V CDR1 and CDR2: KGHSH, LQKENI. CDR3 sequence reads: CASSPQGAGYGYTF. CDR3 nucleotide sequence: TGTGCCAGCTCACCACAGGGGGCCGGCTATGGCTACACCTTC.

The J gene is TRBJ2-2, the V gene TRBV14; 7 bases fit TRBD2. The CDR3 extends over 15 amino acids. J lost 5 bases, V lost 5 bases, and 8 bases had no gene match. CDR1 SGHDN and CDR2 FVKESK come from the germline V gene. The CDR3 sequence: CASSKGGSSTGELFF. The CDR3 DNA follows: TGTGCCAGCAGCAAGGGCGGGAGCTCGACCGGGGAGCTGTTTTTT.

Regarding this clone: One end of the junction fails to match germline, which may point to a read error. The chain has TRBV6-5 and TRBJ1-4; D unresolved. The CDR3 is 12 residues long. Germline loops: CDR1 MNHEY, CDR2 SVGAGI. As DNA, the CDR3 is TGCATTACAGCAGATACTAATGAAAAACTGTTTTTT. Amino acid sequence: CITADTNEKLFF.

The chain is built from TRBV5-4 and TRBJ1-2; 7 bases align to TRBD1. The germline gives CDR1 SGHNT, CDR2 YYREEE (reference sequence). V trimming: 4 bases; J trimming: 5 bases; junction bases outside the gene matches: 2. There are 12 residues in the CDR3. The CDR3 nucleotides read TGTGCCAGCAGCGGGACAGTATATGGCTACACCTTC. Translated: CASSGTVYGYTF.

Only a few counts were recorded for this clone. The chain couples TRBV14 to TRBJ2-1, with TRBD2 matching over 8 bases. Per the germline V gene, CDR1 is SGHDN and CDR2 is FVKESK. The CDR3 has 16 amino acids. V shed 5 bases, J shed 6 bases, and the junction held 12 bases outside the gene matches. The DNA for the CDR3 is TGTGCCAGCAGCGATCAAGGACTAGCTTGGGGCAATGAGCAGTTCTTC. This translates into CASSDQGLAWGNEQFF.

This chain joins TRBV5-8 and TRBJ1-5, with D uncertain. V lost 4 bases, J lost 3 bases, and 14 bases lay in between. Germline assignment: CDR1 SGHTS and CDR2 YDEGEE. The CDR3 covers 15 residues. Written as DNA, the CDR3 is TGTGCCAGCAGCCCGAAGACACGAGTCAATCAGCCCCAGCATTTT. Translating it yields CASSPKTRVNQPQHF.

The chain has TRBV7-2 and TRBJ2-7; D ambiguous. Trimming stripped 2 bases from V and 3 bases from J, with 8 bases between. The germline CDR1 and CDR2 sequences are SGHTA and FQGNSA. The CDR3 runs to 13 residues. The chain's CDR3 is CASSLQASYEQYF. CDR3 sequence (DNA): TGTGCCAGCAGCTTACAAGCTAGCTACGAGCAGTACTTC.